Listed below are T cell receptor beta chains from one sample, sequenced in a study of CD8 T cells in ankylosing spondylitis. MiXCR, applied by TCRdb to the 5' RACE reads, yields one record per CDR3 protein. The sample records approximately 500,000 distinct CDR3 sequences, about 12% being singletons. Input material: blood, either unsorted or a sorted T cell fraction (not recorded which). Receptor source: a male donor with ankylosing spondylitis. The CDR3 runs from the conserved cysteine through the conserved F or W. The D gene is left open where the match is weak. A clone size is listed for some rows: how often the clone was seen (once, few, many), or a class if it is expanded.

>13|TRBV2|.|few|TRBJ1-2
TGTGCCAGCAGTGAAGCAGGATTCGAGGGCTACACCTTC
CASSEAGFEGYTF
>15|TRBV29-1|.|.|TRBJ1-2
TGCAGCGTTCAGGATCAAAGAACAGGGCTGTCTGGCTACACCTTC
CSVQDQRTGLSGYTF
>14|TRBV20-1|.|.|TRBJ1-1
TGCAGTGCTAGAGATTACGACAGGAACACTGAAGCTTTCTTT
CSARDYDRNTEAFF
>15|TRBV4-2|.|few|TRBJ1-2
TGTGCCAGCAGCCAAGAATCCCTAGGGAGGTATGGCTACACCTTC
CASSQESLGRYGYTF
>12|TRBV11-2|.|few|TRBJ2-1
TGTGCCAGCAGCCCCCAGTGGGGGGAGCAGTTCTTC
CASSPQWGEQFF
>14|TRBV21-1|.|many|TRBJ2-1
TGTGCCACAACCGTAGCCCAGGGGTTCTATGAGCAGTTCTTC
CATTVAQGFYEQFF
>12|TRBV20-1|.|many|TRBJ2-1
TGCAGTGTTCCAAGCCCCTCCAATGAGCAGTTCTTC
CSVPSPSNEQFF
>16|TRBV5-1|.|few|TRBJ2-2
TGCGCCAGCAGCCCGGACTCACCTGCGAACACCGGGGAGCTGTTTTTT
CASSPDSPANTGELFF
>16|TRBV11-2|TRBD1|few|TRBJ1-4
TGTGCCAGCAGGCCCCAGGGGGGACAGTGGAATGAAAAACTGTTTTTT
CASRPQGGQWNEKLFF
>16|TRBV3-1|TRBD1|.|TRBJ1-3
TGTGCCAGCAGCCAAGTAACAGGGGGGCCTGGAAACACCATATATTTT
CASSQVTGGPGNTIYF
>12|TRBV10-3|.|many|TRBJ1-3
TGTGCCATCAGAGAGTCCGGAAACACCATATATTTT
CAIRESGNTIYF
>15|TRBV29-1|.|.|TRBJ2-1
TGCAGCGTCCGCGGGGTCCCGAGCTCCTACAATGAGCAGTTCTTC
CSVRGVPSSYNEQFF
>15|TRBV28|.|few|TRBJ2-1
TGTGCCAGCAGTTTTATGGTAGCGGAGGACAATGAGCAGTTCTTC
CASSFMVAEDNEQFF
>10|TRBV29-1|.|.|TRBJ2-1
TGCAGCGTTGGGGTCCATGAGCAGTTCTTC
CSVGVHEQFF
>15|TRBV12-3/TRBV12-4|.|many|TRBJ2-6
TGTGCCAGCAGTCTGAGGGGCGCTGGGGCCAACGTCCTGACTTTC
CASSLRGAGANVLTF
>16|TRBV10-2|TRBD2|.|TRBJ2-3
TGCGCGACAGTTCCCATAGCGGGAGTTGGCACAGATACGCAGTATTTT
CATVPIAGVGTDTQYF